This T cell receptor (beta chain) was captured by sequencing in a study of blood T cell repertoires in COVID-19 (TCRdb year 2020). Study-level background: The collaborator samples originated in the United States, Italy and Spain and spanned the acute and convalescent phases of COVID-19. The sample metadata nearly always contained a de-identified subject ID, COVID-19 status, age in years and sex. A freely available public database, intended as a resource for researchers studying the immune response to SARS-CoV-2, is where the repertoires were released. The prospective study material was composed of cDNA or gDNA derived from T cells, B-cell-depleted T cells, or PBMCs. Samples were obtained from the ongoing ImmuneRACE study (first 160 participants) and from some 1,300 subjects provided by 6 global collaborators. Subjects who had been exposed to COVID-19, were actively infected with it, or had recovered from it provided the deeply sampled blood TCRbeta repertoires that made up the dataset. Where HLA class I and class II types were available, the types were taken from metadata supplied by the sample provider, not from assay-based typing.

The investigation overall reported the following: Clinical and demographic metadata were provided uncurated, with the amount varying by source and participant.

Whole blood was collected in K2EDTA tubes by collaborating institutions according to the institutions' own protocols. For TCRbeta analysis, collaborators shipped samples as frozen whole blood, isolated PBMCs, or DNA extracted from either of those sample types. CDR1 and CDR2, per the germline V gene (reference sequence), are SGHNT and YYREEE. The CDR3 starts with the cysteine, ends with the phenylalanine, and has 11 residues. The entry retains the CDR3 DNA only, 33 bases that are in frame from base 1. Trimming costs V 2 bases and J 6 bases, and their ends lie 6 bases apart. The immunoSEQ Assay, a bias-controlled multiplex PCR, was used to amplify TCRbeta CDR3 regions from genomic DNA. Regarding the original processing steps: Within the assay, amplification of reference gene primers was used to estimate how many nucleated cells each sample contained. Sequence reads were collapsed and filtered to measure the absolute abundance of every unique TCRbeta CDR3 rearrangement. For each sample, productive Simpson clonality was calculated as the square root of Simpson's diversity index across productive rearrangements. The clones in this table, taken by TCRdb from immuneACCESS, are in-frame only. Not every clone is retained; where verified, under half of the shortfall comes from an unresolved V gene, and the cause of the rest is unknown. V, J and clone size are those of that table, while D and trimming were read from the DNA. Here the sample has about 140,000 clones; over 70% occur a single time. The biggest ten clones account for 1.7% of the sample.

Notes on this clone: It lacks a known antigen. The sample holds no much larger clone one base away, and base qualities are not on file.

This chain is built from TRBV5-4 and TRBJ2-7, with the D gene call left open. The TCR originated in a woman in her 50s with acute or convalescent COVID-19. Sequenced: peripheral blood. The CDR3 protein: CASSFGAEQYF. DNA sequence: TGTGCCAGCAGCTTTGGAGCCGAGCAGTACTTC. The full variable domain, with segments outside the CDR3 supplied by the reference TRBV5-4 and TRBJ2-7 proteins, appears as ETGVTQSPTHLIKTRGQQVTLRCSSQSGHNTVSWYQQALGQGPQFIFQYYREEENGRGNFPPRFSGLQFPNYSSELNVNALELDDSALYLCASSFGAEQYFGPGTRLTVT.